Listed here is a single T cell receptor beta chain. Its target antigen remains unknown. Per-base qualities were not stored, and no clone one base away is much larger. These data belong to a study of blood T cell repertoires in COVID-19 (dated by TCRdb to the early 2020s). Regarding the study in general: The collaborator samples originated in the United States, Italy and Spain and spanned the acute and convalescent phases of COVID-19. The material from the prospective study consisted of cDNA or gDNA derived from T cells, B-cell-depleted T cells, or PBMCs. The dataset comprised deeply sampled blood TCRbeta repertoires from subjects exposed to, actively infected with, or recovered from COVID-19. The repertoires were made available in a free public database intended to serve as a resource for research on the immune response to SARS-CoV-2. The samples were drawn from two sources: the first 160 participants of the ongoing ImmuneRACE study, and 1,000 to 1,500 subjects contributed by 6 global collaborators. Nearly every sample came with metadata listing a de-identified subject ID, COVID-19 status, age in years and sex. Where available, HLA class I and class II types were obtained from metadata supplied by the sample provider rather than from assay-based typing.

Study-level results and caveats: Clinical and demographic metadata were provided uncurated, with the amount varying by source and participant.

At one collaborating source in Seattle, patients were enrolled during active infection and were followed longitudinally through the course of disease. Whole blood was collected in K2EDTA tubes by collaborating institutions according to the institutions' own protocols. Collaborator samples were shipped for TCRbeta analysis as frozen whole blood, isolated PBMCs, or DNA extracted from either sample type. TCRbeta CDR3 regions were amplified from genomic DNA using the immunoSEQ Assay, a bias-controlled multiplex PCR. The study's processing was this. The number of nucleated cells in each sample was estimated by amplification of reference gene primers within the assay. To quantify the absolute abundance of each unique TCRbeta CDR3 rearrangement, sequence reads were collapsed and filtered. For each sample, productive Simpson clonality was calculated as the square root of Simpson's diversity index across productive rearrangements. TCRdb's version of the immuneACCESS table is confined to in-frame rearrangements and falls short of the full clone set. An unresolved V gene accounts for under half of the shortfall where checked; the remainder is of unknown origin. Clonal size and the V and J genes are those of that table, whereas D and trimming came from the DNA. This sample has 390,000 or so clones in its table, and more than 80% of those were observed once. Under 4% of the sample is taken by the ten largest.

The junction shows trimming of 0 bases on V and 1 base on J, plus 12 bases between the germline ends. As encoded in the germline V gene, CDR1 is MNHEY while CDR2 is SVGAGI. The CDR3 has 16 amino acids, counting the end cysteine and phenylalanine. Kept here is only the CDR3 DNA, which spans 48 bases and is read in frame from base 1. The material sequenced was peripheral blood. The sequence joins TRBV6-5 to TRBJ2-5, with a weak D call of TRBD2 (6 bases match). This sequence originates from a woman between 25 and 40 years old with COVID-19, enrolled during active disease. CDR3 protein: CASSYSSSVPQETQYF. The nucleotides read TGTGCCAGCAGTTACTCTTCTAGCGTCCCCCAAGAGACCCAGTACTTC.